This T cell receptor beta chain comes out of a study of beta chain features in type 1 diabetes. The study, taken as a whole, reports: For patients and controls alike, PCR might favor shorter templates to the same degree. When Type 1 diabetes patients were examined, their TCRB CDR3s proved moderately but significantly shorter in all four CD4+ subsets.

V was shortened by 0 bases and J by 0 bases, with 13 bases between the two germline ends. The CDR3 sequence is 16 residues long. Germline lookup yields CDR1 SGDLS and CDR2 YYNGEE. Only one heparinised blood draw was taken per donor, and its volume averaged approximately 120 mL. Expressed TCRB transcripts were sequenced because the isolated RNA had all been reverse transcribed beforehand. Each sample of naive, central memory or regulatory T cells had, on average, around 3.3 million reads. Sequencing was performed with immunoSEQ multiplex PCR; in TCRdb, only in-frame clones are kept and a portion is missing. Counted here are more than 300,000 clones, 8.5% to 10% occurring once; the ten biggest clones make up 0.55% to 0.75%. Note on this clone: Its target is unknown.

Sequenced sample: central memory CD4+ T cells from blood. The rearrangement uses TRBV9 and TRBJ2-7; TRBD2 might be the D (7 bases). The clonotype comes from a man in his thirties or forties with type 1 diabetes. In DNA form, the CDR3 reads TGTGCCAGCAGCGTAGGCGGGGGCCCCAGCTCCTACGAGCAGTACTTC. It yields the protein CASSVGGGPSSYEQYF.